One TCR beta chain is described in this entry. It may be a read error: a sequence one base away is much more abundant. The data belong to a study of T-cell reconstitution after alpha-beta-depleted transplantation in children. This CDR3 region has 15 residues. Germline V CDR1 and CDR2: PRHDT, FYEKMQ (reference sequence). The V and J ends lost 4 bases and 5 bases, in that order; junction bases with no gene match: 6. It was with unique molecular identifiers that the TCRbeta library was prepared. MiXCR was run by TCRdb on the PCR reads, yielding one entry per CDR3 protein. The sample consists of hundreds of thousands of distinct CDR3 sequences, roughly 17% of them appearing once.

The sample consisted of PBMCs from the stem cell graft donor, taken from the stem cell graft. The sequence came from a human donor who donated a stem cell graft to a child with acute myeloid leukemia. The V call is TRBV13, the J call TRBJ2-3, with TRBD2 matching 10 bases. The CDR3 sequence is CASSSPGLAIDTQYF. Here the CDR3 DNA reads TGTGCCAGCAGCTCCCCGGGACTAGCGATAGATACGCAGTATTTT.